The sequence of this TCR beta chain was determined in a study of blood T cell repertoires in COVID-19. Sequencing was performed with immunoSEQ multiplex PCR; in TCRdb, only in-frame clones are kept and a portion is missing. The data contain 80,000 to 100,000 clones, approximately 86% of them singletons. Deletions cut 7 bases from V and 4 bases from J, with 11 bases between. Per germline, CDR1 MDHEN and CDR2 SYDVKM. This CDR3 comprises 12 residues. The sequenced sample was peripheral blood. This chain links TRBV28 with TRBJ2-7, with TRBD1 as a possible D gene (5 bases). This receptor was taken from a woman older than 75 with acute or convalescent COVID-19. CDR3 in amino acids: CASTRTSYEQYF. The CDR3 DNA reads TGTGCCAGCACAAGGACATCTTACGAGCAGTACTTC. Full variable domain (missing parts from reference TRBV28 and TRBJ2-7): DVKVTQSSRYLVKRTGEKVFLECVQDMDHENMFWYRQDPGLGLRLIYFSYDVKMKEKGDIPEGYSVSREKKERFSLILESASTNQTSMYLCASTRTSYEQYFGPGTRLTVT.